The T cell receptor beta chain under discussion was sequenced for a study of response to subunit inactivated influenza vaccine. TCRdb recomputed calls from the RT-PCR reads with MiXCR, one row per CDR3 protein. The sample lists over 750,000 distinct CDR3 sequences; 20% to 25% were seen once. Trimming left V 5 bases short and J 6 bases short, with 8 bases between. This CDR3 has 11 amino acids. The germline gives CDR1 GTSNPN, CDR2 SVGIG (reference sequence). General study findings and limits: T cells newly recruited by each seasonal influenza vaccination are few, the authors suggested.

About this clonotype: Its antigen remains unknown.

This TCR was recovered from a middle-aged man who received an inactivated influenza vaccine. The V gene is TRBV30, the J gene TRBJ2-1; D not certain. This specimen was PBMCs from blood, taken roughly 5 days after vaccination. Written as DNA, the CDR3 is TGTGCCTGGGAAGCCATCAATGAGCAGTTCTTC. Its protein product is CAWEAINEQFF.